One sample yielded the 3 T cell receptor beta chains listed below, sequenced in a study of metastatic and nonmetastatic thyroid tumors. All patients were treatment-naive before thyroid surgery. MiXCR reprocessed the PCR reads for TCRdb. The data show around 15,000 clones, with around a fifth seen just once and 20% to 25% held by the top ten. The sequenced sample was adjacent normal tissue. The receptors here all came from a female donor with papillary thyroid cancer or a benign thyroid nodule (not recorded which). Some clones in this sample may be carry-over from other donors' samples.

The chain combines TRBV19 with TRBJ1-2; the D is unclear. V gave up 5 bases and J gave up 1 base, with 17 bases separating them. Germline V CDR1 and CDR2: LNHDA, SQIVND (reference sequence). CDR3 size: 16 residues. The CDR3: CASSFKTRVYNYGYTF. CDR3 nucleotide sequence: TGTGCCAGTAGTTTCAAGACGAGGGTCTATAACTATGGCTACACCTTC.

The chain is built from TRBV19 and TRBJ2-6, with TRBD1 as a possible D gene (5 bases). From germline, CDR1 is LNHDA and CDR2 SQIVND (reference sequence). V gave up 7 bases and J gave up 1 base, with 14 bases separating them. The CDR3 is made up of 16 amino acids. The CDR3 spells CASTDRPGSGANVLTF. The CDR3 nucleotides read TGTGCCAGTACCGACAGACCAGGGTCTGGGGCCAACGTCCTGACTTTC.

The gene calls are TRBV6-2 or TRBV6-3 and TRBJ1-6; a possible D gene is TRBD1 (5 bases). From germline, CDR1 is MNHEY and CDR2 SVGEGT. CDR3 size: 13 residues. Trimming stripped 11 bases from V and 7 bases from J, with 15 bases between. CDR3 amino acids: CAVGDLRNSPLHF. For the CDR3, the DNA is TGTGCCGTCGGGGACCTACGCAATTCACCCCTCCACTTT.